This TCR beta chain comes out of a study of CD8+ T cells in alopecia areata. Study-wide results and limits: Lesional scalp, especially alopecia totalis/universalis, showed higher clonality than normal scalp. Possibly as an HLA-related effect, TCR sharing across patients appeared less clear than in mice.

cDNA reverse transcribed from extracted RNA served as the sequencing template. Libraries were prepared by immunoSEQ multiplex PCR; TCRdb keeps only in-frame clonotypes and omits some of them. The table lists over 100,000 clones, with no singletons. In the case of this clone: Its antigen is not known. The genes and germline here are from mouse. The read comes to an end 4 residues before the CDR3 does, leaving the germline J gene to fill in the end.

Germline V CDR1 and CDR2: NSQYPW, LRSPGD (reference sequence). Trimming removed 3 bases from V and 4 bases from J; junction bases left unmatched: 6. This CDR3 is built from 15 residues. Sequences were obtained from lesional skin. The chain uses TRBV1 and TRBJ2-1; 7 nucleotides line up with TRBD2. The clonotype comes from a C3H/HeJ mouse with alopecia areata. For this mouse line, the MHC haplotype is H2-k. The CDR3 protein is CTCSAGGIGYAEQFF. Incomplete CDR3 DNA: TGCACCTGCAGTGCTGGGGGGATAGGGTATGCT.